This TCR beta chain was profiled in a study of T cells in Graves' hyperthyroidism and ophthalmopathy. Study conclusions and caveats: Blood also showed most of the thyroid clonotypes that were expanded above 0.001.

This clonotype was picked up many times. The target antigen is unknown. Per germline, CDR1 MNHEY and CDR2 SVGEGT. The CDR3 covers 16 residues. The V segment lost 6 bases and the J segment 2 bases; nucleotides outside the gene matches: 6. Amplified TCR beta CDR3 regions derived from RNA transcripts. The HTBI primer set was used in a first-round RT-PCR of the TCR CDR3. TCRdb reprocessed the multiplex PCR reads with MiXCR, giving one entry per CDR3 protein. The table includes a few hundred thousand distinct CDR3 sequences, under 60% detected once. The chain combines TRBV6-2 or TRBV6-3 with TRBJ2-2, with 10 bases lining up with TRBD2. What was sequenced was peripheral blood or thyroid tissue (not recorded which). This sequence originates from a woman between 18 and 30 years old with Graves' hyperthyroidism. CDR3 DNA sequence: TGTGCCAGCAGGCCCACTAGCGGGATTAACACCGGGGAGCTGTTTTTT. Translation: CASRPTSGINTGELFF.